The 9 T cell receptor beta chains given below trace back to one sample, sequenced in a study of T cell responses to AZD1222 COVID-19 vaccine. Clones were sequenced by immunoSEQ multiplex PCR, and TCRdb holds only the in-frame ones, with some missing. The sample shows around 58,000 clones, around 80% of them seen only once. The specimen comprised peripheral blood, sampled on day 0 of AZD1222 vaccination. These receptors were obtained from an adult in good health.

The V call is TRBV7-6, the J call TRBJ2-3, with D possibly being TRBD1 or TRBD2 (5 bases each). The germline V and J ends were trimmed by 2 bases and 1 base, with 10 bases remaining between them. CDR3 length: 15 residues. Looked up from germline, CDR1 is SGHVS and CDR2 is FNYEAQ. In DNA form, the CDR3 reads TGTGCCAGCAGCTTAAACCAGGGAGGCACAGATACGCAGTATTTT. It specifies CASSLNQGGTDTQYF.

This rearrangement joins TRBV7-3 to TRBJ2-2; D remains ambiguous. CDR1 is SGHTA and CDR2 is FQGTGA in the germline V gene. The CDR3 sequence is 14 residues long. With 5 bases removed from V and 4 bases from J, the gap between germline ends came to 11 bases. The CDR3 DNA reads as TGTGCCAGCAGCCCCGACCGAGGCACCGGGGAGCTGTTTTTT. This gives the protein CASSPDRGTGELFF.

The sample holds a few counts of this clone. The chain recombines TRBV3-1 (or the pseudogene TRBV3-2) with TRBJ2-2; D not resolved. This CDR3 is built from 15 residues. CDR1 is LGHDT and CDR2 is YNNKEL in the germline V gene (reference sequence). V lost 4 bases to trimming and J lost 2 bases, with 11 bases between them. CDR3 DNA: TGTGCCAGCAGCCCCTGGCACGTCAACACCGGGGAGCTGTTTTTT. This gives the protein CASSPWHVNTGELFF.

The J gene is TRBJ1-2, the V gene TRBV18; the match to TRBD1 covers 10 bases. Trimming took 2 bases from V and 7 from J; bases not matched to a gene: 7. The CDR3 runs to 15 residues. The V gene's germline CDR1 is KGHSH and CDR2 LQKENI. The CDR3 region has the DNA TGTGCCAGCTCACCATTGGGACAGGGGACTTTTGGCTACACCTTC. This encodes CASSPLGQGTFGYTF.

This clone was observed a few times. CDR3 in DNA: TGTGCCAGCAGCACCCGGACAGGGAACGAGCAGTACTTC. This encodes CASSTRTGNEQYF. The chain combines TRBV7-8 with TRBJ2-7; 8 bases agree with TRBD1. Germline V gene data show CDR1 as SGHVS and CDR2 as FQNEAQ. J was trimmed by 5 bases and V by 5 bases; bases with no gene match: 5. The CDR3 is made up of 13 amino acids.

This clone turned up a few times. The V and J genes are TRBV2 and TRBJ2-3; no definite D call. The V gene lost 3 bases and the J gene lost 3 bases, with 10 bases spanning the gap. This CDR3 comprises 14 residues. Germline CDR1 is SNHLY and CDR2 is FYNNEI. This CDR3 reads CASSDGDRTDTQYF. The CDR3 nucleotides read TGTGCCAGCAGTGATGGGGATCGGACAGATACGCAGTATTTT.

This clone has just one count. The DNA for the CDR3 is TGTGCCAGCAGTGTGATCTCCGGACTGAGAGAGACCCAGTACTTC. This translates into CASSVISGLRETQYF. V is TRBV2 and J is TRBJ2-5; D may be TRBD2 (5 bases). Germline loops: CDR1 SNHLY, CDR2 FYNNEI. Trimming left V 4 bases short and J 4 bases short, with 16 bases between. The length of the CDR3 is 15 residues.

The table lists this clone with a count of one. This chain connects TRBV20-1 to TRBJ1-2, with D unresolved. The CDR3 covers 11 residues. CDR1 and CDR2 from the germline V gene are DFQATT and SNEGSKA (reference sequence). With 2 bases removed from V and 8 bases from J, the gap between germline ends came to 9 bases. The CDR3 DNA is TGCAGTGCTAGATCTGGCGGAGGCTACACCTTC. Amino acids: CSARSGGGYTF.

This sequence joins TRBV5-5 and TRBJ1-2, with 9 bases fitting TRBD1. V lost 4 bases, J lost 6 bases, and 7 bases stayed unmatched. This CDR3 has 14 residues. Germline CDR1 and CDR2: SGHKS and YYEKEE (reference sequence). The CDR3 loop is CASSITGQGDGYTF. CDR3 DNA: TGTGCCAGCAGCATTACGGGACAGGGCGATGGCTACACCTTC.